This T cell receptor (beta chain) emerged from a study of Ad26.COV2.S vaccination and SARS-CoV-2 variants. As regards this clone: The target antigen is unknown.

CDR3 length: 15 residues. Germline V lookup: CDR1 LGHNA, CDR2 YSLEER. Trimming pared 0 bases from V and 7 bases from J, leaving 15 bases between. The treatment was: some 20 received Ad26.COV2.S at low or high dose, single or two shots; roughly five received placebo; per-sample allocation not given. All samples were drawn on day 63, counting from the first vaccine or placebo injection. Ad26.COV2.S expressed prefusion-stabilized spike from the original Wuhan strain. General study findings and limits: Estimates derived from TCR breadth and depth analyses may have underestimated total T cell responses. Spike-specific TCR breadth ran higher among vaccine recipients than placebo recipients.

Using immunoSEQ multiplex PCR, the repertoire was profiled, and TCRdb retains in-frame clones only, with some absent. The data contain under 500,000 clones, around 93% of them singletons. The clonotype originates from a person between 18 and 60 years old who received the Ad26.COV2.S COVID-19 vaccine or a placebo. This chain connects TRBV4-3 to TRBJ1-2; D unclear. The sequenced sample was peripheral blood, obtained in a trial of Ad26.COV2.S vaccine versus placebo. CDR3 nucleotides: TGCGCCAGCAGCCAAGATCTAACTTGGGGAATTGGCTACACCTTC. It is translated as CASSQDLTWGIGYTF.